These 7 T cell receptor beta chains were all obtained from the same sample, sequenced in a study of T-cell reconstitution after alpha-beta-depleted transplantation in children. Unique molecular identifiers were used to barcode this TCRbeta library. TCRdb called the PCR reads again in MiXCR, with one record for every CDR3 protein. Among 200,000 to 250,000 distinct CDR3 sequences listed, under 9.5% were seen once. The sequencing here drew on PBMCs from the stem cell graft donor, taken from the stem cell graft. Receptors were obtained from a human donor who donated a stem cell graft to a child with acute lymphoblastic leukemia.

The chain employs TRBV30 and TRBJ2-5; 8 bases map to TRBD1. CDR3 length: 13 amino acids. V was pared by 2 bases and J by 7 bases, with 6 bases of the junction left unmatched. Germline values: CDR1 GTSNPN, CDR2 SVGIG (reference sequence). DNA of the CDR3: TGTGCCTGGAGTTGGGGACAGGCTTGGACCCAGTACTTC. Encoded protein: CAWSWGQAWTQYF.

The CDR3 is CASSFGHSGANVLTF. For the CDR3, the DNA is TGTGCCAGCAGCTTTGGACACTCTGGGGCCAACGTCCTGACTTTC. The chain is built from TRBV7-2 and TRBJ2-6; tentatively, D is TRBD1 (5 bases). Trimming stripped 3 bases from V and 0 bases from J, with 6 bases between. Germline CDR1 SGHTA, CDR2 FQGNSA. The CDR3 loop spans 15 amino acids.

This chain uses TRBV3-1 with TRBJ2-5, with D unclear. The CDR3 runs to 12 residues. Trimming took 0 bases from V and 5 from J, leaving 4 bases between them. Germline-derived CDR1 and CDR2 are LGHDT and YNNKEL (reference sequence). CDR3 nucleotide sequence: TGTGCCAGCAGCCAAGATATGGAGACCCAGTACTTC. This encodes CASSQDMETQYF.

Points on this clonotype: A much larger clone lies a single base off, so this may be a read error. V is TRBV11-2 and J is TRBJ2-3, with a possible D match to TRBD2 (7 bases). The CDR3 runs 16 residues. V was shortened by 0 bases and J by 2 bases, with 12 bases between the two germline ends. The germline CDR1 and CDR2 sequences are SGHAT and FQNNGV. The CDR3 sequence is CASSLEAGGPTDTQYF. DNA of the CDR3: TGTGCCAGCAGCTTAGAGGCCGGGGGGCCCACAGATACGCAGTATTTT.

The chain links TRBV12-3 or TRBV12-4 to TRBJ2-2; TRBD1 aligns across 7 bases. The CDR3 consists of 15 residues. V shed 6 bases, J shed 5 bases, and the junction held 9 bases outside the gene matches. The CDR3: CASRPHRGGTGELFF. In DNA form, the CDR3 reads TGTGCCAGCAGACCTCACAGGGGCGGAACCGGGGAGCTGTTTTTT.

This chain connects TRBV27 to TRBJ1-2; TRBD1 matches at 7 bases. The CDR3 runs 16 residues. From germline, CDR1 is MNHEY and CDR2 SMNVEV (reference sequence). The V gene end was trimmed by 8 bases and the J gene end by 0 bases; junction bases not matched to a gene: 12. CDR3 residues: CASRPSPGTANYGYTF. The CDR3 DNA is TGTGCCAGCCGACCTTCGCCCGGGACAGCTAACTATGGCTACACCTTC.

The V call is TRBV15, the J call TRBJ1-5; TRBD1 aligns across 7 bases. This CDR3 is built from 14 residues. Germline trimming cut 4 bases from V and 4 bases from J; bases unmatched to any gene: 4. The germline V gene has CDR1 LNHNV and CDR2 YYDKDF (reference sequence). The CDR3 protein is CATSKPGQNQPQHF. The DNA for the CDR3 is TGTGCCACCAGCAAACCGGGACAGAATCAGCCCCAGCATTTT. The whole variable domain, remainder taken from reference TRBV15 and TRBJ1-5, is DAMVIQNPRYQVTQFGKPVTLSCSQTLNHNVMYWYQQKSSQAPKLLFHYYDKDFNNEADTPDNFQSRRPNTSFCFLDIRSPGLGDTAMYLCATSKPGQNQPQHFGDGTRLSIL.